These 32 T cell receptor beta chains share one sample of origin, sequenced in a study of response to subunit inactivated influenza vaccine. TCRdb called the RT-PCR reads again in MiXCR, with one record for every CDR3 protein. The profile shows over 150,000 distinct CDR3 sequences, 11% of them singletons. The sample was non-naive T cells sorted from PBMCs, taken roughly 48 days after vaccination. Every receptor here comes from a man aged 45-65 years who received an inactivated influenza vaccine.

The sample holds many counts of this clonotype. The CDR3 DNA reads as TGTGCCAGCAGTGACAGGGTGGATGGCTACACCTTC. The encoded protein is CASSDRVDGYTF. The chain employs TRBV6-1 and TRBJ1-2; D possibly corresponds to TRBD1 (5 bases). This CDR3 has 12 amino acids. Trimming cost V 3 bases and J 6 bases, with 8 bases left between them. The germline CDR1 and CDR2 sequences are MNHNS and SASEGT.

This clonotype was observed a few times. The CDR3 is CASSFRDRRTGELFF. Here the CDR3 DNA reads TGTGCCAGCAGCTTCCGGGACAGGCGGACCGGGGAGCTGTTTTTT. The chain has TRBV7-2 and TRBJ2-2; 8 nucleotides align to TRBD1. CDR1 is SGHTA, CDR2 FQGNSA, per germline. Trimming removed 3 bases from V and 5 bases from J; junction bases left unmatched: 5. This CDR3 contains 15 residues.

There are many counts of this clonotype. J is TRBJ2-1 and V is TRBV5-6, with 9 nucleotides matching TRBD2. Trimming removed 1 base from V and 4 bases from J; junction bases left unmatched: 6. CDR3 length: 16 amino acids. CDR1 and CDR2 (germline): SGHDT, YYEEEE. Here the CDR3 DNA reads TGTGCCAGCAGCTTGTTGGCCGGACTAGCGTACAATGAGCAGTTCTTC. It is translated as CASSLLAGLAYNEQFF.

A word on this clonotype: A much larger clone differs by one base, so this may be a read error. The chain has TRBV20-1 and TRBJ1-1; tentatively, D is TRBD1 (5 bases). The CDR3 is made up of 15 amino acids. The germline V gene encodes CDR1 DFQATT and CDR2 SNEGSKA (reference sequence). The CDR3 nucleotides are TGCAGTGCACGGAGGAGTCAGGGAGTATCCGACAGAGCTCTCTTT. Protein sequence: CSARRSQGVSDRALF.

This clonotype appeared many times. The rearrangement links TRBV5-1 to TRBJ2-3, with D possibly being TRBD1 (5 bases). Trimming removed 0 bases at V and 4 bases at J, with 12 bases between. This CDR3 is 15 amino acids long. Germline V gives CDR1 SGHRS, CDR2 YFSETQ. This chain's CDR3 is CASSLEGVGSDTQYF. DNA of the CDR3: TGCGCCAGCAGCTTGGAAGGGGTGGGGTCAGATACGCAGTATTTT.

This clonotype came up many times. The CDR3, as DNA: TGTGCCGGAGGACGGTCCTACAATGAGCAGTTCTTC. It is translated as CAGGRSYNEQFF. The chain combines TRBV28 with TRBJ2-1, with D perhaps TRBD2 (5 bases). Trimming stripped 11 bases from V and 1 base from J, with 9 bases between. The CDR3 contains 12 residues. The germline V gene encodes CDR1 MDHEN and CDR2 SYDVKM.

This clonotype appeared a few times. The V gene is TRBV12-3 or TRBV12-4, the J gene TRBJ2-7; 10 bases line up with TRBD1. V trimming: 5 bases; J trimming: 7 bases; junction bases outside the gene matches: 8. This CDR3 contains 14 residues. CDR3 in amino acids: CASSTTGTGVEQYF. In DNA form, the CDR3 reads TGTGCCAGCAGTACCACCGGGACAGGGGTTGAGCAGTACTTC.

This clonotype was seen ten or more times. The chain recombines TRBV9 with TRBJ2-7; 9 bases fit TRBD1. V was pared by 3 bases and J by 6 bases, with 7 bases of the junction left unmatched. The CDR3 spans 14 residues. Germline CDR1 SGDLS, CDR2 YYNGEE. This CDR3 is CASSALGTGFEQYF. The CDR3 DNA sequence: TGTGCCAGCAGCGCCCTGGGGACAGGGTTCGAGCAGTACTTC.

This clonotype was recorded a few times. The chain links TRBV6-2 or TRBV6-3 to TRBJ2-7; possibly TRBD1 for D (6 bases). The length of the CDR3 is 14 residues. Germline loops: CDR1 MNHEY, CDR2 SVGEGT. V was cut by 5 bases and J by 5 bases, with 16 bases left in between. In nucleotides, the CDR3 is TGTGCCAGCAGTAAACGAACAGGGTCCAACGAGCAGTACTTC. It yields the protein CASSKRTGSNEQYF.

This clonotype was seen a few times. The CDR3 region has the DNA TGTGCCAGCAGCCGCGGGGGGGTCGGCTACGAGCAGTACTTC. Protein: CASSRGGVGYEQYF. The rearrangement joins TRBV6-1 to TRBJ2-7, with TRBD2 matching over 9 bases. The CDR3 consists of 14 residues. After removal of 6 bases from V and 3 bases from J, the junction contained 6 bases not matched to a gene. Germline-derived CDR1 and CDR2 are MNHNS and SASEGT.

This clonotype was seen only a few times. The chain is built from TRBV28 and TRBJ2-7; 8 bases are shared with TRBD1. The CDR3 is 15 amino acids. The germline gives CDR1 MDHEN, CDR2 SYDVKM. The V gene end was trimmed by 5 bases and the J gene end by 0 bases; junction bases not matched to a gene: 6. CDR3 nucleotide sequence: TGTGCCAGCAGTGCGGGACAGGTAGCCTCCTACGAGCAGTACTTC. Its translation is CASSAGQVASYEQYF.

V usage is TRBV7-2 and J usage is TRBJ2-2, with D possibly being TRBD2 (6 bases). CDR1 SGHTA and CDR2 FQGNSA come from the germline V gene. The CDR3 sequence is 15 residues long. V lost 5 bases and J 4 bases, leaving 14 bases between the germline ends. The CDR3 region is CASSPGLSGTGELFF. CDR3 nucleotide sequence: TGTGCCAGCAGCCCTGGACTAAGTGGCACCGGGGAGCTGTTTTTT.

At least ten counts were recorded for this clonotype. CDR3 residues: CASASRSYEQYF. The CDR3 DNA sequence: TGTGCCAGCGCGTCCCGCTCCTACGAGCAGTACTTC. J is TRBJ2-7 and V is TRBV12-3 or TRBV12-4; D remains ambiguous. V shed 8 bases and J shed 0 bases, with 8 bases lying between them. This CDR3 region has 12 residues.

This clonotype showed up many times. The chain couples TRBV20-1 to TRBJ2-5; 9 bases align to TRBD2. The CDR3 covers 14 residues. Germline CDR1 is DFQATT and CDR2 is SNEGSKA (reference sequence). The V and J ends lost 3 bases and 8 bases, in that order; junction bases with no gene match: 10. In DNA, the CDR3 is TGCAGTGCTAGGTTACGGCGGGAGGGTCAAACCCAGTACTTC. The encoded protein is CSARLRREGQTQYF.

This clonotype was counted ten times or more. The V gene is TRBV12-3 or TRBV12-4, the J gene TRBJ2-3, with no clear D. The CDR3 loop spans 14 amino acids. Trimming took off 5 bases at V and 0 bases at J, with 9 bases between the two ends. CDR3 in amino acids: CASSQGASTDTQYF. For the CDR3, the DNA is TGTGCCAGCAGTCAAGGAGCTAGCACAGATACGCAGTATTTT.

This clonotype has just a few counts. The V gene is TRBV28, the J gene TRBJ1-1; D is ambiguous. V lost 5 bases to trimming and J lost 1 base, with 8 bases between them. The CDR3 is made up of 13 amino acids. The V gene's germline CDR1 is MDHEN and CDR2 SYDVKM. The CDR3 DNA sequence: TGTGCCAGCAGTACCAGACCGAACACTGAAGCTTTCTTT. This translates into CASSTRPNTEAFF.

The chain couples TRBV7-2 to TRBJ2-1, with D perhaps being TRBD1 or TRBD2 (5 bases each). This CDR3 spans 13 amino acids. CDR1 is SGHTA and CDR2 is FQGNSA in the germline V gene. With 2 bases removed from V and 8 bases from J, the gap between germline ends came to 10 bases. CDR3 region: CASSLYGTDEQFF. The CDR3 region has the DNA TGTGCCAGCAGCTTATACGGGACCGATGAGCAGTTCTTC.

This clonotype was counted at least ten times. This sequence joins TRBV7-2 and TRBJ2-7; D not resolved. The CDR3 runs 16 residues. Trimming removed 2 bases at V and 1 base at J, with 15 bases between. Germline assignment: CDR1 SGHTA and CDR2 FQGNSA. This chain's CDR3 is CASSLWELSGSYEQYF. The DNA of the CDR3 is TGTGCCAGCAGCTTATGGGAACTCAGTGGATCCTACGAGCAGTACTTC.

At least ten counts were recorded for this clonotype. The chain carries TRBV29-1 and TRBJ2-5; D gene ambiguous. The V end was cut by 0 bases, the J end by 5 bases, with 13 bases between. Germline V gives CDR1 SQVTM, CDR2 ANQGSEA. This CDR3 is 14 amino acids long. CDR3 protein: CSVEDLRFVETQYF. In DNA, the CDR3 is TGCAGCGTTGAAGATCTCCGTTTTGTGGAGACCCAGTACTTC.

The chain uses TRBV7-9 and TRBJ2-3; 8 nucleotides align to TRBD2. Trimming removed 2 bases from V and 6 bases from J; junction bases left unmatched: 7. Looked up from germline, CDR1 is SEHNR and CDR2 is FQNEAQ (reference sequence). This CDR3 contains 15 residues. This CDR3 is CASSLNGGAGDTQYF. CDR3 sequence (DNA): TGTGCCAGCAGCTTAAACGGGGGGGCAGGGGATACGCAGTATTTT.

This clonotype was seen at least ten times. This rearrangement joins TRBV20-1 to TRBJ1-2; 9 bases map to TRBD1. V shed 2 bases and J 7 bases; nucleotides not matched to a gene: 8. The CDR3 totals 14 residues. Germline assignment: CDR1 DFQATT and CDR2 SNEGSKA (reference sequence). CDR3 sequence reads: CSARMAGTGLGYTF. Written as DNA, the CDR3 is TGCAGTGCTAGAATGGCCGGGACAGGGCTTGGCTACACCTTC.

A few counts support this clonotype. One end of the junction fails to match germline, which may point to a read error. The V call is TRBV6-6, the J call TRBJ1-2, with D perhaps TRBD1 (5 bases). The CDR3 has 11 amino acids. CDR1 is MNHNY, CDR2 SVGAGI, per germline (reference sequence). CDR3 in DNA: TGTGCCAGCAGTTACTCAGAGGGGAGGACTTTC. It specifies CASSYSEGRTF.

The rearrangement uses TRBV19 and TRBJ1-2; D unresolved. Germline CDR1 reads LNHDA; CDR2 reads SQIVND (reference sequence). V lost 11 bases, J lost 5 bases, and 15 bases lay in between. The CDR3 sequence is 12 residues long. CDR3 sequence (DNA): TGTGCCGCCAACCAATTTGGATATGGCTACACCTTC. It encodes CAANQFGYGYTF.

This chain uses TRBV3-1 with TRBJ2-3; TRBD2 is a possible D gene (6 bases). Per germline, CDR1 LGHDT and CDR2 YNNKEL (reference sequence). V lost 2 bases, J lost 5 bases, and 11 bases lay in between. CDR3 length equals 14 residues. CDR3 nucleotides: TGTGCCAGCAGCCAAACTAGCTTTGGAGATACGCAGTATTTT. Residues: CASSQTSFGDTQYF.

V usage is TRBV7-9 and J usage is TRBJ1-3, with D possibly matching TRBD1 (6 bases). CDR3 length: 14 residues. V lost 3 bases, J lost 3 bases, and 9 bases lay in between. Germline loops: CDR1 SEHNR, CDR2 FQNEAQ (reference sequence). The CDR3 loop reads CASSFGQNGNTIYF. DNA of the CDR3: TGTGCCAGCAGCTTTGGACAGAATGGAAACACCATATATTTT.

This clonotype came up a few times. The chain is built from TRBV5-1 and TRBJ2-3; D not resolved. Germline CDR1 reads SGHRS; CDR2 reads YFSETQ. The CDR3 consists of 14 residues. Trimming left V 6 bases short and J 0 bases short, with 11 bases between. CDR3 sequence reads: CASNQASSTDTQYF. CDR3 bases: TGCGCCAGCAATCAGGCCTCTAGCACAGATACGCAGTATTTT.

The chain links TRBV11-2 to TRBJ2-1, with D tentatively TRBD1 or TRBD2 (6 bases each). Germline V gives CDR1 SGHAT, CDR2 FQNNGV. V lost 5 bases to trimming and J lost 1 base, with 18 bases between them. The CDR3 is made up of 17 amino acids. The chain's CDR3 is CASSTDRLGGSYNEQFF. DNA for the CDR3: TGTGCCAGCAGCACGGACAGACTGGGGGGTTCCTACAATGAGCAGTTCTTC.

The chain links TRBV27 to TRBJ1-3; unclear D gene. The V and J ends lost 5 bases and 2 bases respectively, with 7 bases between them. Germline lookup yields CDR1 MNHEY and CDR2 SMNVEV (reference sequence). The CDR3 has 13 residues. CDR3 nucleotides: TGTGCCAGCAGTCCCACGACTGGAAACACCATATATTTT. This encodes CASSPTTGNTIYF.

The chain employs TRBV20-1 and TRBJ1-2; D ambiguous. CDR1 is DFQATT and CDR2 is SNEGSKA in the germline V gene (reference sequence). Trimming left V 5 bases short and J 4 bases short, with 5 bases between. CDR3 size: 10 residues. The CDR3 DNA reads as TGCAGTGCTTGGAGCTATGGCTACACCTTC. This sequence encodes CSAWSYGYTF.

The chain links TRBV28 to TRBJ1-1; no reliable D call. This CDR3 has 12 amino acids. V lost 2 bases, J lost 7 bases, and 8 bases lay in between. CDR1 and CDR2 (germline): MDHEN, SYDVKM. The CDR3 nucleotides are TGTGCCAGCAGTTTAGTCCCAGGTGAAGCTTTCTTT. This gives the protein CASSLVPGEAFF.

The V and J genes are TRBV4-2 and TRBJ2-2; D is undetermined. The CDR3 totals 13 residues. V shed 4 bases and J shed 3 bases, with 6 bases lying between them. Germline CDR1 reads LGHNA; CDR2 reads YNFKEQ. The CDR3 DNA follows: TGTGCCAGCAGCCCCTATGACACCGGGGAGCTGTTTTTT. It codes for CASSPYDTGELFF.

The CDR3 spells CASSLWGSSYNEQFF. In DNA, the CDR3 is TGTGCCAGCAGTTTATGGGGGAGCTCCTACAATGAGCAGTTCTTC. The V gene is TRBV27, the J gene TRBJ2-1; tentatively, D is TRBD1 or TRBD2 (5 bases each). V was trimmed by 1 base and J by 0 bases, leaving 7 bases between them. The germline V gene has CDR1 MNHEY and CDR2 SMNVEV (reference sequence). This CDR3 region has 15 residues.